The T cell receptor beta chain under discussion was sequenced for a study of OX40 agonist ivuxolimab in advanced cancers. Study overall: Checkpoint inhibitors had been given previously to around 38% of patients.

Produced via immunoSEQ multiplex PCR; TCRdb's table is partial and in-frame only. The sample records over 70,000 clones, 70% to 90% being singletons. The CDR3 consists of 13 residues. Trimming shortened V by 3 bases and J by 3 bases, and 7 bases separated the two germline ends. Germline V gene lookup returns CDR1 WNHNN and CDR2 SYGVQD (reference sequence). The genes are TRBV10-1 and TRBJ2-3; weak D call: TRBD1 (6 bases). Sequencing used CD4+ or CD8+ T cells sorted from blood, obtained in a trial of the OX40 agonist ivuxolimab. The receptor was derived from an adult with an advanced solid tumor such as melanoma, head and neck, liver or kidney cancer. The CDR3 DNA sequence: TGCGCCAGCAGTGACAGGGGAACAGATACGCAGTATTTT. This codes for CASSDRGTDTQYF.